The clone carrying this T cell receptor beta chain was counted many times. Its target is not known. The data are from a study of T-cell reconstitution after alpha-beta-depleted transplantation in children. Broader study findings: After transplant, high TCRbeta diversity at day 60 in some patients arose from surviving recipient T cells and thymic progenitors. It was reported that alpha-beta T cells came from several hundred expanded graft clones (about two months after transplant). A year had passed since transplant, and T-cell counts and diversity by then came mostly from newly produced T cells.

This sample's TCRbeta library carried unique molecular identifier barcodes. TCRdb itself ran the PCR reads through MiXCR, one entry per CDR3 protein. The sample has almost 250,000 distinct CDR3 sequences; roughly 24% are singletons. The sequence came from a girl aged 2 to 10 with Fanconi anemia, due to receive a stem cell transplant. The specimen was PBMCs, collected before TCRalphabeta/CD19-depleted stem cell transplant.

Here the CDR3 reads CASRTSKRGPSSYNEQFF. The CDR3 DNA reads as TGTGCCAGCAGAACGTCTAAGCGGGGGCCGAGCTCCTACAATGAGCAGTTCTTC. V usage is TRBV12-3 or TRBV12-4 and J usage is TRBJ2-1; 8 bases agree with TRBD2. After removal of 6 bases from V and 0 bases from J, the junction contained 13 bases not matched to a gene. This CDR3 contains 18 residues.